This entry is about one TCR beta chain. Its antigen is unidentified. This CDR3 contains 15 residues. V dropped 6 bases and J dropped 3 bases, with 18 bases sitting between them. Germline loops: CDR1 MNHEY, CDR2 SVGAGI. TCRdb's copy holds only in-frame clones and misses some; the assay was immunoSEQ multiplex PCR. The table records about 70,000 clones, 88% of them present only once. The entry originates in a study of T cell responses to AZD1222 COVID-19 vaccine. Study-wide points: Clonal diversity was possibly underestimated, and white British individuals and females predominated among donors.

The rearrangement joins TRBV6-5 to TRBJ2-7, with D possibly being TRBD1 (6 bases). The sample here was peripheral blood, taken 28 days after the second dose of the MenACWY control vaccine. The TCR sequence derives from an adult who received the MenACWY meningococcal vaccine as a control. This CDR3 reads CASRHTQTGSYEQYF. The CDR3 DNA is TGTGCCAGCAGACACACCCAAACAGGGAGCTACGAGCAGTACTTC.